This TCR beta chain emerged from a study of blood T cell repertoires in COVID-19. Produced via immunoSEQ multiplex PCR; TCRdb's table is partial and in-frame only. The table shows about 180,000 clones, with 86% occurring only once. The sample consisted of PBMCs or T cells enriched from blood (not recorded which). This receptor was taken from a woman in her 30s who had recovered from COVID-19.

The CDR3 DNA is TGTGCCAGCAGGAAGGGACTAGCGGGAGCCCCCAGCTCCTACGAGCAGTACTTC. This translates into CASRKGLAGAPSSYEQYF. The chain uses TRBV5-6 and TRBJ2-7; 14 bases are a match to TRBD2. Germline CDR1 SGHDT, CDR2 YYEEEE. The CDR3 extends over 18 amino acids. After removal of 5 bases from V and 0 bases from J, the junction contained 10 bases not matched to a gene.